This TCR beta chain was found in a study of CD8 T cells in ankylosing spondylitis. Points from the study as a whole: Disease-linked clones bore a CD8+ phenotype and were relatively rare in peripheral blood.

In this sample, this clonotype turned up a few times. What it binds is unknown. MiXCR, run by TCRdb on the 5' RACE reads, gives a single entry per CDR3 protein. The sample holds fewer than 130,000 distinct CDR3 sequences; around 24% are singletons and the top ten take over 9%. Trimming cost V 0 bases and J 0 bases, with 15 bases left between them. The CDR3 contains 17 residues. Germline values: CDR1 SGHRS, CDR2 YFSETQ. V and J are TRBV5-1 and TRBJ1-2, with TRBD1 as a possible D gene (6 bases). The TCR was taken from a male donor with ankylosing spondylitis. The sample comprised synovial fluid, either unsorted or a sorted T cell fraction (not recorded which). The CDR3 reads CASSLGPGGAANYGYTF. As DNA, the CDR3 is TGCGCCAGCAGCTTGGGGCCCGGGGGCGCGGCTAACTATGGCTACACCTTC. Together with reference TRBV5-1 and TRBJ1-2, the CDR3 gives the full variable domain: KAGVTQTPRYLIKTRGQQVTLSCSPISGHRSVSWYQQTPGQGLQFLFEYFSETQRNKGNFPGRFSGRQFSNSRSEMNVSTLELGDSALYLCASSLGPGGAANYGYTFGSGTRLTVV.